The table lists the clone carrying this T cell receptor beta chain with many counts. Its antigen is undetermined. Original handling: For papillary thyroid cancer, a distant-metastasis classifier was constructed from CDR3 differences observed across clinicopathological groups. TCRdb re-analyzed the PCR reads through MiXCR. The V and J calls were not made by the authors but by TCRdb's processing. Found here are around 53,000 clones, approximately 17% of them singletons; the top ten hold almost 3%. CDR3 length: 13 residues. The V gene lost 2 bases and the J gene lost 3 bases, with 7 bases spanning the gap. Germline V gene sequence: CDR1 MNHEY, CDR2 SMNVEV (reference sequence). No treatment had been given to any patient before thyroid surgery. The data were obtained in a study of metastatic and nonmetastatic thyroid tumors. Study at large: Thyroid patients, malignant and benign, had repertoires compared across blood and tumor or nodule tissue.

Study outcomes and limitations: Relative to benign nodules, malignant thyroid tumors were reportedly characterized by significantly elevated TCR beta diversity in blood and tumor.

V and J are TRBV27 and TRBJ1-2; weak D call: TRBD1 (6 bases). The receptor was derived from a female donor with papillary thyroid cancer or a benign thyroid nodule (not recorded which). Some clones in this sample may be carry-over from other donors' samples. Sequenced sample: blood. The CDR3 protein is CASSLAGDYGYTF. The DNA of the CDR3 is TGTGCCAGCAGTTTAGCAGGGGACTATGGCTACACCTTC.